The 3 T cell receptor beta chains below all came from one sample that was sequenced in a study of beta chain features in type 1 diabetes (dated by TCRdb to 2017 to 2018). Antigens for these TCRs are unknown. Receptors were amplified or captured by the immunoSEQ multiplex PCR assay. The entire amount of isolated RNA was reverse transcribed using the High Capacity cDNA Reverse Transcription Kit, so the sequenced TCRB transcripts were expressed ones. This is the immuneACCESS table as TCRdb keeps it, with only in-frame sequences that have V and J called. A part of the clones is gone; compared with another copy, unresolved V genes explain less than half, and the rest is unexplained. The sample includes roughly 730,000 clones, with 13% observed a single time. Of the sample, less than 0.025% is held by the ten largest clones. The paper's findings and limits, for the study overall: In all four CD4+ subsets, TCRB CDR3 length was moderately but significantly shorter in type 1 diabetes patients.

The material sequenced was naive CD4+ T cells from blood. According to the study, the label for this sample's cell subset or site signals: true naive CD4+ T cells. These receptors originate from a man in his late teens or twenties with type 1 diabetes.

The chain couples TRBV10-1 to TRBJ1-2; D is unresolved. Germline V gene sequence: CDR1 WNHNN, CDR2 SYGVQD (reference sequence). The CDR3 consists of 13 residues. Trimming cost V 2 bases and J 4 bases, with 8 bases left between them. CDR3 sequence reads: CASSERLTYGYTF. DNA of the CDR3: TGCGCCAGCAGTGAGCGGCTGACCTATGGCTACACCTTC.

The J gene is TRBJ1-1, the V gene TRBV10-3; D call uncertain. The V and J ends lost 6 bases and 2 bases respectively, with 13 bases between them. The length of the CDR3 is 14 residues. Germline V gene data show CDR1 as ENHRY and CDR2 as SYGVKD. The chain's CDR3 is CAIRVRQFNTEAFF. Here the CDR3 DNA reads TGTGCCATCAGGGTAAGGCAGTTCAACACTGAAGCTTTCTTT.

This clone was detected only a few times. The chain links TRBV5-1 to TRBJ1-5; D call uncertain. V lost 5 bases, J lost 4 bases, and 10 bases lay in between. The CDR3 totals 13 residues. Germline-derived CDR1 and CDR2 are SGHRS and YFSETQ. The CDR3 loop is CASRYDENQPQHF. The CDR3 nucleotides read TGCGCCAGCAGATATGACGAAAATCAGCCCCAGCATTTT.